This record concerns one T cell receptor beta chain sequence. The sample is drawn from a study of T cells in Graves' hyperthyroidism and ophthalmopathy. Study-wide context: Blood from the periphery was taken at initial diagnosis, before any treatment.

Authors of the study amplified TCR beta CDR3 regions from RNA transcripts. The HTBI primer set was used in a first-round RT-PCR of the TCR CDR3. One entry per CDR3 protein results from TCRdb running MiXCR on the multiplex PCR reads. The sample carries some 140,000 distinct CDR3 sequences, about 20% recorded once. The CDR3 loop spans 15 amino acids. With 1 base removed from V and 3 bases from J, the gap between germline ends came to 13 bases. The germline CDR1 and CDR2 sequences are SGHDT and YYEEEE. The genes are TRBV5-6 and TRBJ1-1; D call uncertain. The TCR sequence derives from a woman aged 50 to 60 with Graves' hyperthyroidism that later progressed to Graves' ophthalmopathy. Sequencing input: blood. The CDR3 here is CASSLLFGSDTEAFF. The CDR3 DNA reads as TGTGCCAGCAGCTTGTTGTTTGGTAGTGACACTGAAGCTTTCTTT.